Listed here are 17 T cell receptor beta chains from one sample, sequenced in a study of shared clonotypes between healthy human individuals. It was CD45RO-negative cells, positively selected for CCR7, that made up naive CD8 cells, with terminally differentiated effector memory CD45RA+ cells excluded. Data came from immunoSEQ multiplex PCR; TCRdb stores just in-frame clones and leaves some out. The data hold some 2,100,000 clones, with roughly 91% observed a single time. The specimen sequenced was naive CD8+ T cells from PBMCs. These receptors all stem from a man younger than 30 in good health. Some clones in this sample may be carry-over from other donors' samples.

V is TRBV5-4 and J is TRBJ2-3; D gene uncertain. The CDR3 is 14 residues long. Germline lookup yields CDR1 SGHNT and CDR2 YYREEE (reference sequence). With 3 bases removed from V and 0 bases from J, the gap between germline ends came to 8 bases. The CDR3 reads CASSSVLSTDTQYF. The CDR3 bases are TGTGCCAGCAGCTCGGTACTTAGCACAGATACGCAGTATTTT.

The V and J genes are TRBV6-5 and TRBJ2-7, with a possible D match to TRBD1 (5 bases). The CDR3 contains 13 residues. CDR1 and CDR2 from the germline V gene are MNHEY and SVGAGI. The ends were cut back, 7 bases at V and 5 bases at J, with 15 bases in the middle. The CDR3 here is CASTPGPSDEQYF. In DNA form, the CDR3 reads TGTGCCAGCACCCCAGGGCCATCGGACGAGCAGTACTTC.

The chain uses TRBV6-1 and TRBJ1-2; D gene ambiguous. The germline CDR1 and CDR2 sequences are MNHNS and SASEGT. Trimming left V 8 bases short and J 6 bases short, with 10 bases between. The CDR3 is 11 residues long. The CDR3 DNA sequence: TGTGCCAGCCGACCCTTGCATGGCTACACCTTC. The encoded protein is CASRPLHGYTF.

The V and J genes are TRBV11-2 and TRBJ2-5; D gene unclear. The germline gives CDR1 SGHAT, CDR2 FQNNGV. The CDR3 consists of 12 residues. Trimming removed 5 bases at V and 5 bases at J, with 9 bases between. As DNA, the CDR3 is TGTGCCAGCAGCCTCCCTCGGGAGACCCAGTACTTC. This encodes CASSLPRETQYF.

The V and J genes are TRBV4-3 and TRBJ1-2; 8 bases align to TRBD1. V lost 1 base to trimming and J lost 2 bases; unmatched junction nucleotides: 3. Germline V gene data show CDR1 as LGHNA and CDR2 as YSLEER. The CDR3 covers 15 residues. CDR3 in DNA: TGCGCCAGCAGCCAAGGGACAGGGATGAACTATGGCTACACCTTC. Translating gives CASSQGTGMNYGYTF.

Details on this clone: Other nucleotide sequences from this sample produce the same CDR3. CDR3 residues: CASSLVSTGELFF. The CDR3 DNA is TGTGCCAGCAGCTTAGTTAGTACCGGGGAGCTGTTTTTT. The chain carries TRBV7-2 and TRBJ2-2, with D uncertain. Germline V gene data show CDR1 as SGHTA and CDR2 as FQGNSA. V shed 1 base and J shed 5 bases, with 5 bases lying between them. The CDR3 consists of 13 residues.

The V and J genes are TRBV27 and TRBJ1-1; unclear D gene. V was shortened by 6 bases and J by 0 bases, with 8 bases between the two germline ends. Germline assignment: CDR1 MNHEY and CDR2 SMNVEV (reference sequence). CDR3 length equals 13 residues. The CDR3 region has the DNA TGTGCCAGCAGAGACCTTATGAACACTGAAGCTTTCTTT. Translating gives CASRDLMNTEAFF.

The chain couples TRBV7-3 to TRBJ2-7, with D possibly being TRBD1 (6 bases). V was shortened by 5 bases and J by 0 bases, with 17 bases between the two germline ends. The CDR3 loop spans 16 amino acids. Germline V gene lookup returns CDR1 SGHTA and CDR2 FQGTGA. The CDR3 region has the DNA TGTGCCAGCAGCCCCCAGAGGCAGGGGTCCTCCTACGAGCAGTACTTC. It codes for CASSPQRQGSSYEQYF.

V gene TRBV5-6 combines with J gene TRBJ1-2; 7 bases fit TRBD1. The CDR3 covers 15 residues. Germline CDR1 is SGHDT and CDR2 is YYEEEE. V shed 5 bases and J 6 bases; nucleotides not matched to a gene: 13. The CDR3 region is CASSLTPGTVNGYTF. The CDR3 DNA follows: TGTGCCAGCAGTTTGACCCCCGGGACAGTAAATGGCTACACCTTC.

The chain couples TRBV30 to TRBJ2-7; no clear D. This CDR3 spans 12 amino acids. CDR1 and CDR2 from the germline V gene are GTSNPN and SVGIG (reference sequence). The V gene lost 0 bases and the J gene lost 9 bases, with 12 bases spanning the gap. CDR3 bases: TGTGCCTGGAGTGTAACCCGAGAAGGGCAGTACTTC. It codes for CAWSVTREGQYF.

The V gene is TRBV28, the J gene TRBJ2-2, with D possibly matching TRBD2 (6 bases). The CDR3 consists of 14 residues. The V and J ends lost 1 base and 6 bases respectively, with 9 bases between them. CDR1 and CDR2 (germline): MDHEN, SYDVKM. The DNA of the CDR3 is TGTGCCAGCAGTTTATTCAGGGAGGCCGGGGAGCTGTTTTTT. The encoded protein is CASSLFREAGELFF. Drawing the rest from reference TRBV28 and TRBJ2-2, the complete variable domain is DVKVTQSSRYLVKRTGEKVFLECVQDMDHENMFWYRQDPGLGLRLIYFSYDVKMKEKGDIPEGYSVSREKKERFSLILESASTNQTSMYLCASSLFREAGELFFGEGSRLTVL.

This clone was detected once. The chain combines TRBV5-4 with TRBJ2-7, with D possibly matching TRBD2 (6 bases). V lost 0 bases to trimming and J lost 3 bases, with 13 bases between them. Germline lookup yields CDR1 SGHNT and CDR2 YYREEE (reference sequence). The CDR3 loop spans 15 amino acids. The CDR3 is CASSLGGTPNYEQYF. In nucleotides, the CDR3 is TGTGCCAGCAGCTTGGGGGGGACTCCGAACTACGAGCAGTACTTC. Based on the CDR3 plus reference TRBV5-4 and TRBJ2-7, the full variable domain is ETGVTQSPTHLIKTRGQQVTLRCSSQSGHNTVSWYQQALGQGPQFIFQYYREEENGRGNFPPRFSGLQFPNYSSELNVNALELDDSALYLCASSLGGTPNYEQYFGPGTRLTVT.

The chain is built from TRBV2 and TRBJ1-1; D is perhaps TRBD1 (6 bases). Trimming took off 1 base at V and 1 base at J, with 16 bases between the two ends. This CDR3 comprises 17 residues. CDR1 and CDR2 from the germline V gene are SNHLY and FYNNEI. The CDR3 loop is CASSEEGGKPPNTEAFF. The CDR3 DNA sequence: TGTGCCAGCAGTGAAGAAGGGGGGAAACCCCCGAACACTGAAGCTTTCTTT.

The chain employs TRBV9 and TRBJ1-1; D unclear. Deletions cut 3 bases from V and 7 bases from J, with 19 bases between. This CDR3 is built from 15 residues. Germline CDR1 reads SGDLS; CDR2 reads YYNGEE. CDR3 sequence (DNA): TGTGCCAGCAGCGCCTCGAGCGTAGCCCGGGGTGAAGCTTTCTTT. Protein: CASSASSVARGEAFF.

The chain joins TRBV10-3 to TRBJ2-1; possible D gene TRBD2, 6 bases. With 5 bases removed from V and 0 bases from J, the gap between germline ends came to 17 bases. The CDR3 covers 17 residues. Per the germline V gene, CDR1 is ENHRY and CDR2 is SYGVKD. Here the CDR3 reads CAISPTALASSYNEQFF. The CDR3 DNA sequence: TGTGCCATCAGTCCTACGGCGCTAGCGAGCTCCTACAATGAGCAGTTCTTC.

The chain carries TRBV4-1 and TRBJ2-3; D unclear. V lost 4 bases and J lost 1, with 9 bases in between. The CDR3 sequence is 14 residues long. Germline CDR1 and CDR2: MGHRA and YSYEKL. In DNA form, the CDR3 reads TGCGCCAGCAGCCTAGGACGAGGCACAGATACGCAGTATTTT. This translates into CASSLGRGTDTQYF.

The chain employs TRBV7-9 and TRBJ1-4; D call uncertain. The length of the CDR3 is 16 residues. V gave up 2 bases and J gave up 1 base, with 11 bases separating them. Looked up from germline, CDR1 is SEHNR and CDR2 is FQNEAQ (reference sequence). CDR3 sequence reads: CASSLSELETNEKLFF. The CDR3 DNA sequence: TGTGCCAGCAGCTTATCAGAGCTCGAAACTAATGAAAAACTGTTTTTT.